Below are 2 T cell receptor beta chains sequenced from a single sample in a study of blood T cell repertoires in COVID-19. Here immunoSEQ multiplex PCR was the method, and the copy in TCRdb shows in-frame clones only, minus some. The sample lists around 370,000 clones; over 70% were seen once. Sequencing input: peripheral blood. These receptors all stem from a woman aged 45 to 65 with COVID-19, enrolled during active disease.

The rearrangement joins TRBV21-1 to TRBJ1-1. TRBV21-1 is classified as a pseudogene. This CDR3 has 14 amino acids. The CDR3 coding sequence is TGTGCCAGCAGCGAAGAGGGGGGGTCGGCTGAAGCTTTCTTT. This codes for CASSEEGGSAEAFF.

This sequence joins TRBV6-5 and TRBJ2-5, with 8 bases aligning to TRBD2. Trimming took 0 bases from V and 2 from J; bases not matched to a gene: 2. Germline V gives CDR1 MNHEY, CDR2 SVGAGI. The CDR3 is made up of 15 amino acids. The CDR3, as DNA: TGTGCCAGCAGTTACTCAGCGGGGGAACAAGAGACCCAGTACTTC. This encodes CASSYSAGEQETQYF.